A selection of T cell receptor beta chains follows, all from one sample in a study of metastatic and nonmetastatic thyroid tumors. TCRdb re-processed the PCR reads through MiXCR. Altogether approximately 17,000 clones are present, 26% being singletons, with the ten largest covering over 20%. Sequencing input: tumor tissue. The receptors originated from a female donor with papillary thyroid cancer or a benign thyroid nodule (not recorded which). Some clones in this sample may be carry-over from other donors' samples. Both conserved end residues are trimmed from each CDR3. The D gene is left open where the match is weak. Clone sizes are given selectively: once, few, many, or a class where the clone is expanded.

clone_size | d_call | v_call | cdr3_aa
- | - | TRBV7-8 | ASSLEGGTSYEQY
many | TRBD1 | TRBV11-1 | ASSLGQGWVNTEAF
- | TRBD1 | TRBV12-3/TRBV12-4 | ASNRGDEQY
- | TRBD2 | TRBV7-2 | ASSLSPTSGWSSYNEQF
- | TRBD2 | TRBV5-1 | ASSLGGTKGSEQY
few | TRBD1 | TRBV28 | ASNTKKGTVAFNF
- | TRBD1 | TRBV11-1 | ASSPGTGVSTEAF
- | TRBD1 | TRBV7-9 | ASSLHIQGLREQY
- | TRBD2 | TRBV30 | AWSVLAGGVSYNEQF
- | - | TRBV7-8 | ASSEQELNQPQH
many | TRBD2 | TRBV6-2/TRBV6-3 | ASSPTSGRFYNEQF
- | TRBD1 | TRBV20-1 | SARKRDRSNQPQH
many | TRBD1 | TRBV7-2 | ASSSGGAKNIQY
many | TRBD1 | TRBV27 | ASRTPGQVVDEQF
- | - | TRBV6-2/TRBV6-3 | ASRRDLTDTQY
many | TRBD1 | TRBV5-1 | ASSLAWTGGNQPQH
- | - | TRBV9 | ASSVGGGGNQPQH